Listed here is a single T cell receptor (beta chain). Antigen unknown. It was one heparinised blood draw, averaging approximately 100 mL, that each donor gave. These data come from a study of beta chain features in type 1 diabetes. Broader study findings: In all four CD4+ subsets, TCRB CDR3 length was significantly, moderately reduced in type 1 diabetes.

Expressed TCRB transcripts were sequenced, since all the RNA that had been isolated was reverse transcribed. The data were produced by immunoSEQ multiplex PCR, yet TCRdb's version contains in-frame clones alone and is incomplete. The sample includes almost 350,000 clones, 7% to 9% of them seen just once. The V gene lost 8 bases and the J gene lost 4 bases, with 18 bases spanning the gap. The germline gives CDR1 MNHNS, CDR2 SASEGT. The CDR3 length is 14 residues. The sequence came from a woman under 30 in good health. The rearrangement links TRBV6-1 to TRBJ2-7; a possible D gene is TRBD2 (6 bases). Sample: central memory CD4+ T cells from blood. DNA for the CDR3: TGTGCCAGCCGACTAGAGGAGGGGATATACGAGCAGTACTTC. Its translation: CASRLEEGIYEQYF.